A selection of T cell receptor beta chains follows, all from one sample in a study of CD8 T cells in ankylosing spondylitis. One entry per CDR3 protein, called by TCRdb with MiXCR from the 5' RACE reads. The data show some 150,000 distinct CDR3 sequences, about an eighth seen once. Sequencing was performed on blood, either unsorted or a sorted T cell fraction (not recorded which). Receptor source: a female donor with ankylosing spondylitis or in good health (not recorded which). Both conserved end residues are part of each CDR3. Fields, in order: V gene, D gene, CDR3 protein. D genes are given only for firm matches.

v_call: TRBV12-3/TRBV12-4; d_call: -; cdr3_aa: CASSLRHQNTEAFF
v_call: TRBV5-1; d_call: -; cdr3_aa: CASSLSGRDIQYF
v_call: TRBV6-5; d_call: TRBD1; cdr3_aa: CASSYSGQLNGYTF
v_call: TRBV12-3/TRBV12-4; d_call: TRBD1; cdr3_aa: CASSLAGTGTYEQYF
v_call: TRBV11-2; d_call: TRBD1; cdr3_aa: CASSIGTGGMNTEAFF
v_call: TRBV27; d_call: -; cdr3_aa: CATPQSNRMNTGELFF
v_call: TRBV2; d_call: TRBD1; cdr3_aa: CASSGTGPTNEKLFF
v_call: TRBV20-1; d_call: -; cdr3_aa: CSARAPLDGLNTEAFF
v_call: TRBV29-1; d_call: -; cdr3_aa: CSVEGQVNTEAFF
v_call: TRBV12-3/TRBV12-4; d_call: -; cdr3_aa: CASSFPPGVNEQFF
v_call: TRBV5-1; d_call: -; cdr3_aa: CASAEEGFSYGYTF
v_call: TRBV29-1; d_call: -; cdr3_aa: CSVELAYQETQYF
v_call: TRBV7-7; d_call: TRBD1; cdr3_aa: CASSLGQGQGEQFF
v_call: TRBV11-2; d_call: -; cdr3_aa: CASSPVSKGADTQYF
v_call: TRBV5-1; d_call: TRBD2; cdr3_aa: CASSTGLAADTQYF
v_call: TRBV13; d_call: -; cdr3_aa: CASMRNGVGGQPQHF
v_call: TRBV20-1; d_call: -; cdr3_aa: CSARDIPTWGTEAFF
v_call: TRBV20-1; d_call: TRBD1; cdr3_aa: CSAAPGQTYGYTF
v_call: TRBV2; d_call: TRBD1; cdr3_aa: CASRGQGAWNEQFF
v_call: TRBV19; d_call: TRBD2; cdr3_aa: CASTLSGITDTQYF
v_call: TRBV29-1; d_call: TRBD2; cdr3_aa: CSVSALAGVPDTQYF
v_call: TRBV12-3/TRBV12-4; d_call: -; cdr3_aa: CASSTNTGGGNEKLFF